One and the same sample provided the 20 T cell receptor beta chains below, sequenced in a study of T-cell reconstitution after alpha-beta-depleted transplantation in children. Unique molecular identifiers were incorporated when the TCRbeta library was constructed. TCRdb called the PCR reads again in MiXCR, with one record for every CDR3 protein. The profile covers around 190,000 distinct CDR3 sequences, with approximately 6.9% appearing a single time and 5% to 6.5% taken by the ten largest. This sample comprised PBMCs, obtained before TCRalphabeta/CD19-depleted stem cell transplant. The source of these receptors is a boy between 2 and 10 years old with acute lymphoblastic leukemia, due to receive a stem cell transplant.

In this sample, this clonotype turned up many times. V gene TRBV25-1 combines with J gene TRBJ1-1; the D is unclear. Deletions cut 1 base from V and 6 bases from J, with 6 bases between. This CDR3 has 12 amino acids. Germline V CDR1 and CDR2: MGHDK, SYGVNS. The CDR3 loop is CASSELESEAFF. In DNA form, the CDR3 reads TGTGCCAGCAGTGAATTGGAGTCTGAAGCTTTCTTT.

This clonotype was recorded a few times. The V and J genes are TRBV20-1 and TRBJ2-5, with 7 bases lining up with TRBD1. The CDR3 runs to 14 residues. The germline gives CDR1 DFQATT, CDR2 SNEGSKA (reference sequence). V lost 1 base to trimming and J lost 3 bases; unmatched junction nucleotides: 5. As DNA, the CDR3 is TGCAGTGCTAGAGGGGTACAGGGGAAAGAGACCCAGTACTTC. This gives the protein CSARGVQGKETQYF.

The V call is TRBV7-2, the J call TRBJ2-7; the match to TRBD1 covers 9 bases. J lost 4 bases, V lost 5 bases, and 6 bases had no gene match. This CDR3 is built from 14 residues. Germline V gene sequence: CDR1 SGHTA, CDR2 FQGNSA. CDR3 coding DNA: TGTGCCAGCAGCCACGGACAGGGGAGATACGAGCAGTACTTC. This codes for CASSHGQGRYEQYF.

On this clonotype itself: Since a much larger clone is just one base distant, this may be a read error. J is TRBJ2-5 and V is TRBV29-1; D is possibly TRBD2 (5 bases). Germline-derived CDR1 and CDR2 are SQVTM and ANQGSEA. Trimming left V 4 bases short and J 7 bases short, with 13 bases between. This CDR3 has 12 amino acids. CDR3 loop: CSVGATEGTQYF. The DNA for the CDR3 is TGCAGCGTTGGAGCGACCGAGGGGACCCAGTACTTC.

The table lists this clonotype with many counts. The chain joins TRBV3-1 to TRBJ2-7, with 7 bases lining up with TRBD1. The CDR3 is 15 amino acids. The germline CDR1 and CDR2 sequences are LGHDT and YNNKEL (reference sequence). V was clipped by 7 bases and J by 2 bases; unmatched bases: 11. CDR3 nucleotide sequence: TGTGCCAGCACCCTACGTTGGACAGGCCCCTACGAGCAGTACTTC. This gives the protein CASTLRWTGPYEQYF.

A few counts support this clonotype. The chain couples TRBV5-1 to TRBJ2-1, with no clear D. The germline CDR1 and CDR2 sequences are SGHRS and YFSETQ. V lost 0 bases and J lost 8, with 15 bases in between. The CDR3 covers 15 residues. The CDR3 here is CASSLVVGSPDEQFF. The CDR3 DNA sequence: TGCGCCAGCAGCTTGGTTGTGGGATCCCCAGATGAGCAGTTCTTC. The variable domain in full, completed from reference TRBV5-1 and TRBJ2-1, reads KAGVTQTPRYLIKTRGQQVTLSCSPISGHRSVSWYQQTPGQGLQFLFEYFSETQRNKGNFPGRFSGRQFSNSRSEMNVSTLELGDSALYLCASSLVVGSPDEQFFGPGTRLTVL.

A word on this clonotype: Compared with germline, one end of the junction differs, possibly owing to a read error. The chain joins TRBV20-1 to TRBJ2-1; either TRBD1 or TRBD2 may fit D (5 bases each). The CDR3 loop spans 17 amino acids. Germline-derived CDR1 and CDR2 are DFQATT and SNEGSKA (reference sequence). Written as DNA, the CDR3 is TGCTGTGCTAGAGGACTCCCCCCATTGGGGGTAGACAATGAGCAGTTCTTC. This codes for CCARGLPPLGVDNEQFF.

This clonotype has a count of ten or more. In nucleotides, the CDR3 is TGTGCCACCTTACAGGGGAGAGAAAACACCGGGGAGCTGTTTTTT. This encodes CATLQGRENTGELFF. The gene calls are TRBV15 and TRBJ2-2, with 7 bases aligning to TRBD1. Germline V gene sequence: CDR1 LNHNV, CDR2 YYDKDF (reference sequence). The CDR3 is 15 residues long. After removal of 8 bases from V and 2 bases from J, the junction contained 8 bases not matched to a gene. Together with reference TRBV15 and TRBJ2-2, the CDR3 gives the full variable domain: DAMVIQNPRYQVTQFGKPVTLSCSQTLNHNVMYWYQQKSSQAPKLLFHYYDKDFNNEADTPDNFQSRRPNTSFCFLDIRSPGLGDTAMYLCATLQGRENTGELFFGEGSRLTVL.

This clonotype was seen ten or more times. This chain links TRBV7-6 with TRBJ2-5, with TRBD2 identical over 8 bases. The CDR3 has 15 amino acids. The germline CDR1 and CDR2 sequences are SGHVS and FNYEAQ. V was pared by 6 bases and J by 5 bases, with 11 bases of the junction left unmatched. In DNA form, the CDR3 reads TGTGCCAGCAGTTTCAATAGCGGGGCCCAGGAGACCCAGTACTTC. Its protein is CASSFNSGAQETQYF.

Regarding this clonotype: This may be a read error, as it is one base from a much larger clone. The chain is built from TRBV20-1 and TRBJ2-6, with a possible D match to TRBD1 (5 bases). Germline CDR1 is DFQATT and CDR2 is SNEGSKA (reference sequence). This CDR3 comprises 16 residues. CDR3 sequence reads: CCARDIPGSGANVLTF. The CDR3, as DNA: TGCTGTGCTAGAGATATTCCAGGGTCTGGGGCCAACGTCCTGACTTTC.

This clonotype was detected only a few times. The rearrangement links TRBV9 to TRBJ2-7; TRBD1 agrees at 11 bases. Germline V lookup: CDR1 SGDLS, CDR2 YYNGEE. After removal of 3 bases from V and 3 bases from J, the junction contained 5 bases not matched to a gene. This CDR3 is 15 amino acids long. The CDR3 sequence is CASSESGQGDYEQYF. CDR3 sequence (DNA): TGTGCCAGCAGCGAGTCGGGACAGGGGGACTACGAGCAGTACTTC. Full variable domain (outside the CDR3, taken from reference TRBV9 and TRBJ2-7): DSGVTQTPKHLITATGQRVTLRCSPRSGDLSVYWYQQSLDQGLQFLIQYYNGEERAKGNILERFSAQQFPDLHSELNLSSLELGDSALYFCASSESGQGDYEQYFGPGTRLTVT.

This clonotype was seen at least ten times. One end of the junction fails to match germline, which may point to a read error. The chain links TRBV29-1 to TRBJ2-6; D remains unclear. Germline assignment: CDR1 SQVTM and CDR2 ANQGSEA. CDR3 size: 13 residues. CDR3 nucleotide sequence: TGCAGCGCTGAAGGTGCTGGGGCCAACGTCCTGACTTTC. It yields the protein CSAEGAGANVLTF.

This clonotype was counted a few times. This rearrangement joins TRBV7-2 to TRBJ2-7; no reliable D call. CDR3 length equals 15 residues. Germline CDR1 reads SGHTA; CDR2 reads FQGNSA. Trimming cost V 6 bases and J 7 bases, with 22 bases left between them. The CDR3 DNA sequence: TGTGCCAGCAGATCCACATCGGGCCCGGCTAGGGAGCAGTACTTC. This sequence encodes CASRSTSGPAREQYF.

This clonotype showed up just a few times. The chain uses TRBV20-1 and TRBJ2-5; D call uncertain. Trimming shortened V by 6 bases and J by 0 bases, and 5 bases separated the two germline ends. CDR3 size: 11 residues. Germline V gene data show CDR1 as DFQATT and CDR2 as SNEGSKA (reference sequence). The CDR3 DNA sequence: TGCAGTGCCCTATACCAAGAGACCCAGTACTTC. Amino acids: CSALYQETQYF.

This clonotype was detected ten times or more. The genes are TRBV29-1 and TRBJ2-6; D is possibly TRBD2 (6 bases). The CDR3 runs 17 residues. Germline V gene sequence: CDR1 SQVTM, CDR2 ANQGSEA. Deletions cut 7 bases from V and 2 bases from J, with 21 bases between. The CDR3 DNA is TGCAGCGCTACAGTCCCTCAGGGACTGGCTGGGGCCAACGTCCTGACTTTC. This gives the protein CSATVPQGLAGANVLTF.

This clonotype was picked up many times. This chain links TRBV6-5 with TRBJ1-1; no reliable D call. V was trimmed by 2 bases and J by 6 bases, leaving 13 bases between them. The CDR3 length is 14 residues. In germline, CDR1 is MNHEY, CDR2 SVGAGI. As DNA, the CDR3 is TGTGCCAGCAGTTACGGCGTCGGAGCATCTGAAGCTTTCTTT. It yields the protein CASSYGVGASEAFF.

The rearrangement links TRBV29-1 to TRBJ1-1; the D gene is possibly TRBD1 (6 bases). Germline assignment: CDR1 SQVTM and CDR2 ANQGSEA. The CDR3 extends over 13 amino acids. With 6 bases removed from V and 5 bases from J, the gap between germline ends came to 16 bases. The CDR3: CSVITGMRTEAFF. The CDR3 DNA reads as TGCAGCGTCATCACAGGGATGAGAACTGAAGCTTTCTTT.

This clonotype occurred many times. The chain couples TRBV28 to TRBJ2-1, with D maybe TRBD2 (5 bases). In germline, CDR1 is MDHEN, CDR2 SYDVKM. The V gene lost 3 bases and the J gene lost 4 bases, with 13 bases spanning the gap. There are 15 residues in the CDR3. CDR3 in DNA: TGTGCCAGCAGTTTTGTATCTAGCCGATACAATGAGCAGTTCTTC. It is translated as CASSFVSSRYNEQFF.

The CDR3 loop is CASKGVEAFF. Written as DNA, the CDR3 is TGTGCCAGCAAGGGGGTTGAAGCTTTCTTT. The V and J genes are TRBV2 and TRBJ1-1; D is possibly TRBD1 (6 bases). Germline values: CDR1 SNHLY, CDR2 FYNNEI. The CDR3 loop spans 10 amino acids. The V gene lost 7 bases and the J gene lost 7 bases, with 7 bases spanning the gap. The whole variable domain, filled in from reference TRBV2 and TRBJ1-1, reads EPEVTQTPSHQVTQMGQEVILRCVPISNHLYFYWYRQILGQKVEFLVSFYNNEISEKSEIFDDQFSVERPDGSNFTLKIRSTKLEDSAMYFCASKGVEAFFGQGTRLTVV.

The V gene is TRBV28, the J gene TRBJ2-4; 8 bases map to TRBD1. Germline lookup yields CDR1 MDHEN and CDR2 SYDVKM. With V trimmed by 6 bases and J by 2 bases, 9 bases remained unmatched. The length of the CDR3 is 16 residues. CDR3 residues: CASRPGQGASKNIQYF. The CDR3 DNA follows: TGTGCCAGCAGACCCGGACAGGGCGCATCCAAAAACATTCAGTACTTC.